These 14 T cell receptor beta chains originate from one sample sequenced in a study of blood T cell repertoires in COVID-19 (dated by TCRdb to 2020 to 2022). Receptor libraries were prepared by the immunoSEQ multiplex PCR assay. This is the immuneACCESS table as TCRdb keeps it, with only in-frame sequences that have V and J called. A part of the clones is gone; compared with another copy, unresolved V genes explain less than half, and the rest is unexplained. The table for this sample lists 100,000 to 150,000 clones; roughly 88% of them were counted only once. More than 2% of the sample goes to the ten largest clones. Sequenced input: peripheral blood. The receptors were sampled from a man aged 65-85 years with active COVID-19.

This clone was detected only a few times. V is TRBV11-2 and J is TRBJ2-1; TRBD2 matches 9 bases. This CDR3 spans 17 amino acids. Germline loops: CDR1 SGHAT, CDR2 FQNNGV. The V and J ends lost 2 bases and 0 bases, in that order; junction bases with no gene match: 5. This CDR3 is CASSLRLAGISYNEQFF. The CDR3 coding sequence is TGTGCCAGCAGCTTACGGCTAGCGGGGATCTCCTACAATGAGCAGTTCTTC. The full variable domain, its missing parts supplied by reference TRBV11-2 and TRBJ2-1, is EAGVAQSPRYKIIEKRQSVAFWCNPISGHATLYWYQQILGQGPKLLIQFQNNGVVDDSQLPKDRFSAERLKGVDSTLKIQPAKLEDSAVYLCASSLRLAGISYNEQFFGPGTRLTVL.

Only one count was recorded for this clone. The gene calls are TRBV7-3 and TRBJ1-2; D is possibly TRBD1 (6 bases). Trimming took 5 bases from V and 8 from J, leaving 15 bases between them. The CDR3 covers 13 residues. Germline values: CDR1 SGHTA, CDR2 FQGTGA. Here the CDR3 reads CASSAYRAEGYTF. CDR3 sequence (DNA): TGTGCCAGCAGCGCCTACAGGGCTGAGGGCTACACCTTC.

The chain combines TRBV3-1 (or the pseudogene TRBV3-2) with TRBJ2-2; TRBD1 agrees at 9 bases. CDR1 and CDR2 (germline): LGHDT, YNNKEL (reference sequence). With V trimmed by 4 bases and J by 1 base, 1 base remained unmatched. This CDR3 has 15 residues. The CDR3 spells CASSPGQGNTGELFF. As DNA, the CDR3 is TGTGCCAGCAGCCCGGGACAGGGGAACACCGGGGAGCTGTTTTTT.

The chain carries TRBV7-9 and TRBJ2-5, with a weak D call TRBD1 (6 bases). Trimming took 1 base from V and 5 from J, leaving 20 bases between them. Germline CDR1 reads SEHNR; CDR2 reads FQNEAQ (reference sequence). This CDR3 is built from 17 residues. CDR3 sequence (DNA): TGTGCCAGCAGCTTAGGCCCGGACAGTGGGAGAGGGGAGACCCAGTACTTC. It codes for CASSLGPDSGRGETQYF.

The chain links TRBV7-2 to TRBJ2-3; 9 positions match TRBD1. Germline lookup yields CDR1 SGHTA and CDR2 FQGNSA. This CDR3 has 16 amino acids. V dropped 5 bases and J dropped 6; count of bases not matched to a gene: 12. CDR3 nucleotide sequence: TGTGCCAGCAGCCTGCAGACAGGGGGGAAGGGGGATACGCAGTATTTT. Its translation is CASSLQTGGKGDTQYF.

V is TRBV6-5 and J is TRBJ1-3; D remains unclear. This CDR3 has 15 amino acids. V shed 6 bases and J shed 0 bases, with 12 bases lying between them. The germline CDR1 and CDR2 sequences are MNHEY and SVGAGI. The CDR3 loop is CASRPGSNSGNTIYF. DNA for the CDR3: TGTGCCAGCAGACCCGGGTCCAACTCTGGAAACACCATATATTTT.

The CDR3 DNA follows: TGTGCCAGCTCACCACTACTAGCGGAGTACCAAGAGACCCAGTACTTC. It translates to CASSPLLAEYQETQYF. The chain is built from TRBV18 and TRBJ2-5, with 8 nucleotides matching TRBD2. CDR1 and CDR2 from the germline V gene are KGHSH and LQKENI. The CDR3 extends over 16 amino acids. J lost 0 bases, V lost 1 base, and 4 bases had no gene match. Full variable domain (remainder filled in from reference TRBV18 and TRBJ2-5): NAGVMQNPRHLVRRRGQEARLRCSPMKGHSHVYWYRQLPEEGLKFMVYLQKENIIDESGMPKERFSAEFPKEGPSILRIQQVVRGDSAAYFCASSPLLAEYQETQYFGPGTRLLVL.

In DNA, the CDR3 is TGTGCCAGCGAGGAAAACTACAATGAGCAGTTCTTC. It codes for CASEENYNEQFF. The J gene is TRBJ2-1, the V gene TRBV7-9; D is unresolved. Germline V gene data show CDR1 as SEHNR and CDR2 as FQNEAQ (reference sequence). CDR3 length: 12 residues. V was trimmed by 8 bases and J by 3 bases, leaving 8 bases between them.

In its sample, this clone was seen once. The J gene is TRBJ1-3, the V gene TRBV3-1 (or the pseudogene TRBV3-2); possibly TRBD1 for D (6 bases). The germline V and J ends were trimmed by 4 bases and 6 bases, with 10 bases remaining between them. CDR1 is LGHDT, CDR2 YNNKEL, per germline (reference sequence). The CDR3 consists of 13 residues. The CDR3 coding sequence is TGTGCCAGCAGCCCGGACAGAAAAAACACCATATATTTT. Protein product: CASSPDRKNTIYF.

The gene calls are TRBV14 and TRBJ2-5; a possible D gene is TRBD1 (6 bases). This CDR3 comprises 15 residues. CDR1 is SGHDN and CDR2 is FVKESK in the germline V gene. Trimming pared 4 bases from V and 1 base from J, leaving 13 bases between. CDR3 protein: CASSPQQGRQETQYF. The CDR3 nucleotides are TGTGCCAGCAGCCCTCAACAGGGCCGCCAAGAGACCCAGTACTTC.

The chain links TRBV4-1 to TRBJ1-5; D gene unclear. The germline V gene encodes CDR1 MGHRA and CDR2 YSYEKL. This CDR3 has 15 residues. Trimming left V 1 base short and J 0 bases short, with 7 bases between. The CDR3 loop is CASSQAEDSNQPQHF. Written as DNA, the CDR3 is TGCGCCAGCAGCCAAGCGGAGGATAGCAATCAGCCCCAGCATTTT.

As DNA, the CDR3 is TGTGCCAGCAGGCCCACAGGGGGCGTCTATGGCTACACCTTC. Amino acids: CASRPTGGVYGYTF. The gene calls are TRBV3-1 (or the pseudogene TRBV3-2) and TRBJ1-2; TRBD1 aligns across 9 bases. Germline V lookup: CDR1 LGHDT, CDR2 YNNKEL (reference sequence). The CDR3 covers 14 residues. V gave up 6 bases and J gave up 4 bases; unmatched junction bases: 6.

V usage is TRBV2 and J usage is TRBJ2-3, with TRBD2 matching over 12 bases. CDR3 length equals 13 residues. Germline V gene lookup returns CDR1 SNHLY and CDR2 FYNNEI. The J segment lost 5 bases and the V segment lost 7 bases, leaving 1 base of the junction unmatched. The CDR3 DNA reads as TGTGCCAGCAAGGGACTAGCGGGAGATACGCAGTATTTT. Its protein product is CASKGLAGDTQYF.

The chain is built from TRBV2 and TRBJ1-1; 8 bases agree with TRBD1. In germline, CDR1 is SNHLY, CDR2 FYNNEI. The CDR3 contains 16 residues. With 5 bases clipped from V and 0 bases from J, the junction kept 8 bases outside the gene matches. The CDR3, as DNA: TGTGCCAGCAGTCTTCGGACAGGGAACGTGAACACTGAAGCTTTCTTT. Translating gives CASSLRTGNVNTEAFF.